This is a list of T cell receptor beta chains from one sample in a study of Tregs in tolerant kidney transplant recipients. Produced via immunoSEQ multiplex PCR; TCRdb's table is partial and in-frame only. The sample has 50,000 or so clones, 89% seen once; the top ten hold roughly a sixth. Sequenced here: CD8+ T cells from blood (PBMCs), sampled 12 months after the transplant. These receptors were collected from a human patient who received a combined kidney and bone marrow transplant. A share of the T cells may be of graft donor origin. CDR3s include the opening cysteine and the closing phenylalanine or tryptophan. Each record gives: clone size, J gene, CDR3 length, V gene, D gene, CDR3 DNA, CDR3 protein. A D gene is named only where the DNA matches it firmly. Clone size is not always given. Where it is, it says once, few, many or a class for expanded clones.

>-|TRBJ1-2|16|TRBV5-6|TRBD1
TGTGCCAGCAGCTTGGCCCCCGACAGGGCCAGCTATGGCTACACCTTC
CASSLAPDRASYGYTF
>-|TRBJ1-2|16|TRBV6-1|TRBD1
TGTGCCAGCAGTGAATACAGGACAGGGGGAGACTATGGCTACACCTTC
CASSEYRTGGDYGYTF
>-|TRBJ2-7|15|TRBV27|-
TGTGCCAGCAGTCAACTACAGGGGAGGCCTTACGAGCAGTACTTC
CASSQLQGRPYEQYF
>-|TRBJ2-7|17|TRBV23-1|-
TGCGCCAGCAGTCAATCGGAGGGTAGGGACAGACAGTACGAGCAGTACTTC
CASSQSEGRDRQYEQYF
>-|TRBJ2-3|14|TRBV27|TRBD2
TGTGCCAGCCGTTCGGGACTAGCGGGTGTTACGCAGTATTTT
CASRSGLAGVTQYF
>-|TRBJ2-1|15|TRBV13|-
TGTGCCAGCAGCTCCCTCGGGAGCTCCTACAATGAGCAGTTCTTC
CASSSLGSSYNEQFF
>few|TRBJ2-3|15|TRBV4-1|-
TGCGCCAGCACCCTAGGGCCCGGGAAAACAGATACGCAGTATTTT
CASTLGPGKTDTQYF
>-|TRBJ2-7|11|TRBV2|TRBD2
TGTGCCAGCCTTAGCGGGGACGAGCAGTACTTC
CASLSGDEQYF
>-|TRBJ2-5|16|TRBV10-3|TRBD2
TGTGCCATCAGTGACCTAGCGGTGGGTGTTCAAGAGACCCAGTACTTC
CAISDLAVGVQETQYF
>-|TRBJ2-3|14|TRBV7-3|TRBD2
TGTGCCAGCAGCTCTAGCGGGGGGCCCGATACGCAGTATTTT
CASSSSGGPDTQYF
>-|TRBJ2-7|15|TRBV4-1|TRBD2
TGCGCCAGCAGCCATGCCTACGGACTAGCATACGAGCAGTACTTC
CASSHAYGLAYEQYF
>-|TRBJ1-2|15|TRBV11-2|TRBD1
TGTGCCAGCAGCGGATTTGGACAGGGTGTCTATGGCTACACCTTC
CASSGFGQGVYGYTF
>-|TRBJ1-4|14|TRBV9|-
TGTGCCAGCAGCGGTGAGGGCCCTGGTGGAAAACTGTTTTTT
CASSGEGPGGKLFF
>-|TRBJ2-7|13|TRBV27|-
TGTGCCAGCAGTTCGGGGGAGATGTACGAGCAGTACTTC
CASSSGEMYEQYF
>-|TRBJ2-5|13|TRBV4-1|-
TGCGCCAGCAGCCTGGGACATCCAGAGACCCAGTACTTC
CASSLGHPETQYF
>few|TRBJ1-5|15|TRBV4-2|-
TGTGCCAGCAGCCAAGCCGCAGGGTCGGTTCAGCCCCAGCATTTT
CASSQAAGSVQPQHF
>-|TRBJ1-1|14|TRBV30|-
TGTGCCTGGAGGGCAGGGTGGGTGAACACTGAAGCTTTCTTT
CAWRAGWVNTEAFF
>once|TRBJ2-2|16|TRBV2|TRBD1
TGTGCCAGCAGCCATATCCACCAGGGGGTCACCGGGGAGCTGTTTTTT
CASSHIHQGVTGELFF
>-|TRBJ1-2|14|TRBV27|TRBD1
TGTGCCAGCAGTCGACAGGGCGGGAATTATCGCTACACCTTC
CASSRQGGNYRYTF
>-|TRBJ1-2|13|TRBV7-9|-
TGTGCCAGCATTGGAGGCGGAAGCTATGGCTACACCTTC
CASIGGGSYGYTF
>-|TRBJ2-7|14|TRBV30|TRBD1
TGTGCCTGGAGTCCCGGGACAGGGGACTACGAGCAGTACTTC
CAWSPGTGDYEQYF
>-|TRBJ2-7|15|TRBV27|-
TGTGCCAGCAGTTTAGGTGCTAGCTTCTCCTACGAGCAGTACTTC
CASSLGASFSYEQYF
>-|TRBJ2-5|15|TRBV11-1|TRBD2
TGTGCCAGCAGCCCCAGGACTAGCGGACAAGAGACCCAGTACTTC
CASSPRTSGQETQYF
>-|TRBJ1-4|18|TRBV7-8|TRBD1
TGTGCCAGCAGCTTAATACAGGGGGAGTTTCCAACTAATGAAAAACTGTTTTTT
CASSLIQGEFPTNEKLFF
>-|TRBJ1-1|15|TRBV18|-
TGTGCCAGCTCAGCTTTAGGGGGGGTATGGACTGAAGCTTTCTTT
CASSALGGVWTEAFF
>-|TRBJ2-3|15|TRBV27|-
TGTGCCAGCAGTTTAATCTCGGGGTCCACAGATACGCAGTATTTT
CASSLISGSTDTQYF
>-|TRBJ2-2|15|TRBV30|TRBD1
TGTGCCTGGAGTATATACAGGGGTTTCACCGGGGAGCTGTTTTTT
CAWSIYRGFTGELFF
>once|TRBJ2-3|16|TRBV11-2|TRBD2
TGTGCCAGCAGCCGGACTAGCGGGGGGGTTGCAGATACGCAGTATTTT
CASSRTSGGVADTQYF
>-|TRBJ2-7|17|TRBV4-1|TRBD2
TGCGCCAGCAGCCAAGCTACGACTAGCGGGGTCTCCTACGAGCAGTACTTC
CASSQATTSGVSYEQYF
>-|TRBJ2-4|16|TRBV30|-
TGTGCCTGGAAGGAGGGGCGGGTGGAAGCCAAAAACATTCAGTACTTC
CAWKEGRVEAKNIQYF
>-|TRBJ2-7|15|TRBV18|TRBD1
TGTGCCAGCTCACCGTCGACAGGGGCACACTACGAGCAGTACTTC
CASSPSTGAHYEQYF
>few|TRBJ1-2|14|TRBV29-1|TRBD1
TGCAGCGTGCTATCCGGGACAGGCTCCTATGGCTACACCTTC
CSVLSGTGSYGYTF
>-|TRBJ2-7|14|TRBV14|-
TGTGCCAGCAGCCAAGAATACAGGGTAGATGAGCAGTACTTC
CASSQEYRVDEQYF
>once|TRBJ2-1|15|TRBV19|-
TGTGCCAGTAGTATGGCGGCGGGAAGTTACAATGAGCAGTTCTTC
CASSMAAGSYNEQFF
>-|TRBJ2-7|18|TRBV21-1|-
TGTGCCAGCAGCAAAAAGGAAAAAGAGGCGGGGGGTGTCTACGAGCAGTACTTC
CASSKKEKEAGGVYEQYF
>-|TRBJ1-5|13|TRBV6-5|TRBD1
TGTGCCAGCAGAGGACAGGGGAATCAGCCCCAGCATTTT
CASRGQGNQPQHF
>-|TRBJ1-4|14|TRBV5-6|TRBD1
TGTGCCAGCAGCCTGGGGACAGGGCACAGGAAACTGTTTTTT
CASSLGTGHRKLFF
>-|TRBJ2-3|15|TRBV27|TRBD2
TGTGCCAGCAGATCCACTAGCGGGGGGGCAGATACGCAGTATTTT
CASRSTSGGADTQYF
>-|TRBJ2-1|15|TRBV5-4|TRBD2
TGTGCCAGCAGCACAGCGGGAGAATCCTACAATGAGCAGTTCTTC
CASSTAGESYNEQFF
>-|TRBJ2-1|14|TRBV2|-
TGTGCCAGCAGTAGCTCAACAGCCTACAATGAGCAGTTCTTC
CASSSSTAYNEQFF
>-|TRBJ2-1|15|TRBV28|-
TGTGCCAGCAGCCCCGGGAAGGGCTCCTACAATGAGCAGTTCTTC
CASSPGKGSYNEQFF
>-|TRBJ2-7|16|TRBV6-5|-
TGTGCCAGCAGTTACTCGAAGGCGGATATAATCTACGAGCAGTACTTC
CASSYSKADIIYEQYF
>-|TRBJ2-7|15|TRBV27|TRBD1
TGTGCCAGCAGGCCCTTGGACAGGGACCCCTACGAGCAGTACTTC
CASRPLDRDPYEQYF
>once|TRBJ2-1|15|TRBV27|-
TGTGCCAGCAGTTTATCCGGTAGCTCCTACAATGAGCAGTTCTTC
CASSLSGSSYNEQFF
>few|TRBJ2-1|21|TRBV30|TRBD2
TGTGCCTGGAGTCCCAGTATTGTGACTAGCGGTCGGAAAGTGCTTTACAATGAGCAGTTCTTC
CAWSPSIVTSGRKVLYNEQFF
>-|TRBJ2-7|17|TRBV13|TRBD1
TGTGCCAGCAGCCCTACCGTGGGGGACAGTCCTTCCTACGAGCAGTACTTC
CASSPTVGDSPSYEQYF
>few|TRBJ2-3|15|TRBV21-1|-
TGTGCCAGCAGCCAAGTGGGGGGACCCACAGATACGCAGTATTTT
CASSQVGGPTDTQYF
>-|TRBJ2-2|15|TRBV6-4|TRBD2
TGTGCCAGCAGTGACGAAGCGGGGGGTACCGGGGAGCTGTTTTTT
CASSDEAGGTGELFF
>-|TRBJ2-4|18|TRBV2|TRBD1
TGTGCCAGCAGTGGGGACAGGGGGCCACAACTAGCCAAAAACATTCAGTACTTC
CASSGDRGPQLAKNIQYF
>-|TRBJ2-1|11|TRBV11-2|-
TGTGCCAGCAGCCCTCTCAATGAGCAGTTCTTC
CASSPLNEQFF
>-|TRBJ2-7|15|TRBV19|-
TGTGCCAGTAGTATTGGCAGGGGATCCCGCTACGAGCAGTACTTC
CASSIGRGSRYEQYF
>-|TRBJ2-1|15|TRBV7-2|-
TGTGCCAGCAGCTTAGGAACCAGGGGCGGCAATGAGCAGTTCTTC
CASSLGTRGGNEQFF
>-|TRBJ1-2|16|TRBV21-1|-
TGTGCCAGCAGAAAGGGGCAGGGAAGGGTAAGGTATGGCTACACCTTC
CASRKGQGRVRYGYTF
>-|TRBJ2-1|12|TRBV19|-
TGTGCCAGTCGCCAGTATATGCATGAGCAGTTCTTC
CASRQYMHEQFF
>-|TRBJ2-1|16|TRBV9|TRBD2
TGTGCCAGCAGCGTAGCTGGTAGCGGGAGGTCGGGTGAGCAGTTCTTC
CASSVAGSGRSGEQFF
>-|TRBJ2-1|15|TRBV9|TRBD2
TGTGCCAGCAGCGCCCCAGCGGGACCCTACAATGAGCAGTTCTTC
CASSAPAGPYNEQFF
>-|TRBJ2-7|14|TRBV27|-
TGTGCCAGCAGTTTATCATCCGGGACTTACGAGCAGTACTTC
CASSLSSGTYEQYF
>-|TRBJ2-3|14|TRBV4-2|TRBD1
TGTGCCAGCAGCCTGGGGACAGGTCCAGATACGCAGTATTTT
CASSLGTGPDTQYF
>-|TRBJ2-7|16|TRBV28|TRBD1
TGTGCCAGCAGTCCGCGGACAGGGGGCCATACCTACGAGCAGTACTTC
CASSPRTGGHTYEQYF